This T cell receptor beta chain was obtained from a study of immune aging and cytomegalovirus after organ transplant (dated by TCRdb to the early 2020s). In terms of the full investigation: Every transplant recipient was given three-drug immunosuppression consisting of prednisone, tacrolimus, and mycophenolate. What the authors observed across the whole study: Because CD57 was not measured in the sequencing data, a conservative gene-based aging definition was used instead. Large clones contained a higher proportion of TEMRA cells, and the seven largest clones (just over 1,900 cells) acquired aged and TEMRA cells while losing TCM cells. Post-transplant increases in aged-phenotype cells were observed regardless of clone size, following viremia and occurring earlier in large clones (days 200-264) than in small clones.

Notes on this clonotype: The antigen it binds to is not known. No quality values exist for individual bases; no much larger clone is one base distant.

Receptor amplification or capture employed single-cell sequencing. These reads were obtained on an Illumina NovaSeq 6000. For cell capture and library preparation, the team used the BD Rhapsody Targeted mRNA and AbSeq Reagent Kit in a microwell format. Libraries covered TCR, sample tags, AbSeq, and targeted mRNA from the Human T-Cell Expression Panel plus custom TOX and TOX2 primers. Sequencing of the libraries was performed on an Illumina NovaSeq. As for the authors' bioinformatics: The analysis covered fewer than 13,000 cells in total, of which over 7,000 were CD8 T cells and 4494 were CD8 T cells with an identifiable TCR CDR3. On the Seven Bridges Genomics platform, raw data were run through the BD Rhapsody Targeted Analysis Pipeline with V(D)J processing. SeqGeq 1.6.0 was used for quality control, Sample Tag demultiplexing with Lex-BDSMK, clone identification with VDJ Explorer, and Seurat clustering. A clone was considered non-expanded if it made up <1% of CD8 T cells, and considered a clonal expansion if it made up >2.5% of the sample. The public reads were reprocessed in TCRdb via fastp at Q25 and MiXCR, keeping in-frame beta chains. Every entry covers one CDR3 protein and lists the most common genes and DNA from its rows. What appears here as the V and J calls and clone size reflects TCRdb's work, not the paper's. This sample gives roughly 20,000 distinct CDR3 sequences in total; 36% of them show up just once. 20% to 25% of the sample rests with the top ten.

Via the germline V gene, CDR1 is MGHRA and CDR2 YSYEKL. CDR3 length: 13 amino acids, cysteine to phenylalanine. The only DNA kept is the CDR3, 39 bases in frame from the first base. V loses 8 bases at its end and J loses 2 bases; junction bases beyond the gene matches: 2. Sample time point, as interpreted from the label and publication: five sample-tagged time points from pre-transplant (day -1) to day 368 post-transplant, pooled. PBMC were thawed and then stimulated for around 11 hours with a CMV IE-1 overlapping peptide library, with no transport inhibitors added. After thawing, cells were rested overnight and were then stimulated in R10 medium with CD28/CD49d costimulation. The IE-1 peptide library was made up of 15-amino-acid peptides with 11-amino-acid overlaps. Each time point was barcoded with BD Single-Cell Multiplexing Kit Sample Tags, pooled, and stained with oligo-conjugated anti-CD45RA plus sorting antibodies. A BD FACSAria III was used to sort CMV-responsive CD8+CD137+ and CD4+CD154+ T cells at 4-way purity. EDTA vacutainers were used to collect blood, which was then processed with a Ficoll gradient within 1-24 hours.

The rearrangement combines TRBV4-1 with TRBJ2-3; TRBD1 agrees with 9 junctional bases. The sequences come from CMV peptide-activated CD4+ and CD8+ T cells sorted from blood, collected at five time points, pooled. The sample's cell subset or site label, in plain terms: sorted CD8+CD137+ and CD4+CD154+ T cells after around 12 h CMV IE-1 peptide stimulation. This TCR was recovered from a female donor who had a heart transplant and CMV viremia. The bases read TGCGCCAGCCGGGACAGGGCCACAGATACGCAGTATTTT. It translates to CASRDRATDTQYF.